The next 20 T cell receptor beta chains were all read from a single sample in a study of T-cell memory formation after mild COVID-19. TCRdb re-analysed the 5' RACE reads in MiXCR, keeping a single row per CDR3 protein. The repertoire has fewer than 350,000 distinct CDR3 sequences, approximately 14% of them found once; the top ten carry roughly 23%. The sequenced material came from PBMCs or a T cell subset sorted from them (not recorded which). The receptors originated from a young man who had mild COVID-19 (a few samples of this study predate the infection). Cell type and time point are not known.

This chain joins TRBV5-1 and TRBJ2-5; 7 bases match TRBD1. Germline V gene lookup returns CDR1 SGHRS and CDR2 YFSETQ. The CDR3 runs to 15 residues. With 0 bases clipped from V and 4 bases from J, the junction kept 6 bases outside the gene matches. The CDR3 region is CASSLGATGAETQYF. Here the CDR3 DNA reads TGCGCCAGCAGCTTGGGAGCCACAGGGGCAGAGACCCAGTACTTC.

This clonotype was seen only a few times. The chain recombines TRBV6-6 with TRBJ2-1; TRBD2 matches at 8 bases. Germline lookup yields CDR1 MNHNY and CDR2 SVGAGI (reference sequence). This CDR3 region has 15 residues. Losses at the gene ends were 2 bases for V and 2 bases for J; bases not matched to a gene: 2. CDR3 sequence (DNA): TGTGCCAGCAGTTACGGGGGACTAGCCTACAATGAGCAGTTCTTC. Amino acid sequence: CASSYGGLAYNEQFF.

This clonotype was detected many times. The chain is built from TRBV20-1 and TRBJ2-3; D perhaps matches TRBD1 (6 bases). Germline loops: CDR1 DFQATT, CDR2 SNEGSKA (reference sequence). The germline V and J ends were trimmed by 1 base and 2 bases, with 13 bases remaining between them. The CDR3 totals 15 residues. CDR3 sequence (DNA): TGCAGTGCTAGAGTTCGAAGGACAGCCACAGATACGCAGTATTTT. It encodes CSARVRRTATDTQYF.

The chain carries TRBV7-2 and TRBJ2-7; maybe TRBD2 (5 bases). Germline V gene sequence: CDR1 SGHTA, CDR2 FQGNSA. The CDR3 consists of 13 residues. Trimming left V 2 bases short and J 4 bases short, with 9 bases between. CDR3 DNA sequence: TGTGCCAGCAGCTTATTGGACTTTTACGAGCAGTACGTC. This translates into CASSLLDFYEQYV.

A few counts support this clonotype. V is TRBV6-5 and J is TRBJ2-7; 8 nucleotides line up with TRBD1. Per germline, CDR1 MNHEY and CDR2 SVGAGI. The CDR3 totals 14 residues. Trimming at V came to 6 bases and at J to 1 base, leaving 5 bases not matched to a gene. The DNA of the CDR3 is TGTGCCAGCAGGACAGGGGTGGGATCCTACGAGCAGTACTTC. Protein product: CASRTGVGSYEQYF.

This clonotype was counted only a few times. The chain has TRBV6-5 and TRBJ2-1; the match to TRBD2 covers 12 bases. V lost 6 bases, J lost 7 bases, and 7 bases stayed unmatched. Germline lookup yields CDR1 MNHEY and CDR2 SVGAGI. This CDR3 spans 15 amino acids. As DNA, the CDR3 is TGTGCCAGCAGACTAGCGGGGGGATATAGGAATGAGCAGTTCTTC. It codes for CASRLAGGYRNEQFF.

This clonotype showed up just a few times. This chain links TRBV29-1 with TRBJ2-7; a possible D gene is TRBD1 (6 bases). This CDR3 contains 16 residues. The germline gives CDR1 SQVTM, CDR2 ANQGSEA. Trimming stripped 4 bases from V and 0 bases from J, with 19 bases between. The CDR3, as DNA: TGCAGCGTTGTCCCCTACTGGGGACACCTCTCCTACGAGCAGTACGTC. Protein sequence: CSVVPYWGHLSYEQYV.

This clonotype was seen a few times. V usage is TRBV7-6 and J usage is TRBJ2-1; tentatively, D is TRBD2 (6 bases). CDR3 size: 15 residues. The ends were cut back, 1 base at V and 10 bases at J, with 17 bases in the middle. Per the germline V gene, CDR1 is SGHVS and CDR2 is FNYEAQ. For the CDR3, the DNA is TGTGCCAGCAGCTTAGGGTGGACTGGAGGGCTGGAGCAGTTCTTC. This gives the protein CASSLGWTGGLEQFF.

This clonotype was observed a few times. The genes are TRBV3-1 and TRBJ2-2, with D unclear. Germline loops: CDR1 LGHDT, CDR2 YNNKEL (reference sequence). The CDR3 runs 20 residues. Trimming removed 7 bases from V and 0 bases from J, with 27 bases in between. The CDR3 DNA sequence: TGTGCCAGCACTGGAGTTGATTTTTCAAAGCAAGTCGCGAACACCGGGGAGCTGTTTTTT. Its translation: CASTGVDFSKQVANTGELFF.

J is TRBJ2-7 and V is TRBV4-1, with TRBD1 matching 10 bases. V lost 0 bases to trimming and J lost 5 bases; unmatched junction nucleotides: 7. This CDR3 comprises 16 residues. CDR1 and CDR2 (germline): MGHRA, YSYEKL. The CDR3 reads CASSQDRDRGTHEQYF. CDR3 DNA sequence: TGCGCCAGCAGCCAAGACCGGGACAGGGGAACTCACGAGCAGTACTTC.

This clonotype was observed a few times. The genes are TRBV27 and TRBJ2-7, with D possibly called TRBD1 or TRBD2 (5 bases each). This CDR3 has 15 amino acids. Germline V gives CDR1 MNHEY, CDR2 SMNVEV (reference sequence). The ends were cut back, 5 bases at V and 2 bases at J, with 16 bases in the middle. DNA of the CDR3: TGTGCCAGCAGTACTACCGGCCCGGGGCCCTACGAGCAGTACTTC. Translating it yields CASSTTGPGPYEQYF.

This clonotype showed up just a few times. V usage is TRBV12-5 and J usage is TRBJ2-7; the match to TRBD1 covers 7 bases. Looked up from germline, CDR1 is LGHNT and CDR2 is FRNRAP. This CDR3 contains 14 residues. The V gene end was trimmed by 5 bases and the J gene end by 5 bases; junction bases not matched to a gene: 9. CDR3 DNA sequence: TGTGCTAGTGGTCAGTCCGACAGGGACCACGAGCAGTACTTC. It specifies CASGQSDRDHEQYF.

The rearrangement links TRBV4-3 to TRBJ2-7, with unresolved D. V was pared by 8 bases and J by 0 bases, with 17 bases between. The germline CDR1 and CDR2 sequences are LGHNA and YSLEER. The CDR3 totals 15 residues. CDR3 in amino acids: CASAPTIKSSYEQYF. CDR3 DNA: TGCGCCAGCGCGCCCACCATAAAGAGCTCCTACGAGCAGTACTTC.

In its sample, this clonotype was seen a few times. The rearrangement links TRBV7-6 to TRBJ2-3; TRBD1 agrees at 8 bases. The CDR3 consists of 16 residues. Looked up from germline, CDR1 is SGHVS and CDR2 is FNYEAQ. V lost 1 base and J lost 4; bases outside the gene matches: 7. The CDR3 DNA sequence: TGTGCCAGCAGCTTAGGTCAGGGGGCGTACGCAGATACGCAGTATTTT. It specifies CASSLGQGAYADTQYF.

The chain combines TRBV20-1 with TRBJ1-2; D gene ambiguous. CDR3 length equals 10 residues. The V gene lost 4 bases and the J gene lost 7 bases, with 7 bases spanning the gap. Germline V CDR1 and CDR2: DFQATT, SNEGSKA (reference sequence). The CDR3 spells CSAIWSGYTF. In nucleotides, the CDR3 is TGCAGTGCTATCTGGTCTGGCTACACCTTC.

This chain uses TRBV7-2 with TRBJ2-7; perhaps TRBD1 as D (6 bases). Germline values: CDR1 SGHTA, CDR2 FQGNSA. The CDR3 has 15 residues. Trimming pared 5 bases from V and 2 bases from J, leaving 16 bases between. CDR3 nucleotides: TGTGCCAGCAGCGCTAGGGGGACATTAACCTACGAGCAGTACTTC. Amino acid sequence: CASSARGTLTYEQYF.

The chain has TRBV15 and TRBJ2-7; 8 nucleotides match TRBD2. Unmatched junction bases numbered 6, after V lost 4 bases and J lost 1 base. The CDR3 sequence is 15 residues long. CDR1 and CDR2 from the germline V gene are LNHNV and YYDKDF (reference sequence). The CDR3 DNA is TGTGCCACCAGCATGGGAGCGGGGGTGTCCTACGAGCAGTACGTC. Amino acid sequence: CATSMGAGVSYEQYV.

This clonotype was picked up a small number of times. Here the CDR3 reads CASSAQESEQFF. In DNA, the CDR3 is TGTGCCAGCAGCGCCCAGGAGAGTGAGCAGTTCTTC. The chain links TRBV9 to TRBJ2-1; D gene unclear. V was cut by 3 bases and J by 9 bases, with 10 bases left in between. The CDR3 consists of 12 residues. CDR1 and CDR2 (germline): SGDLS, YYNGEE.

V usage is TRBV4-1 and J usage is TRBJ2-7; 8 bases are a match to TRBD1. V trimming: 2 bases; J trimming: 4 bases; junction bases outside the gene matches: 7. Germline assignment: CDR1 MGHRA and CDR2 YSYEKL. The CDR3 extends over 15 amino acids. CDR3 residues: CASSQLRQGSYEQYF. In DNA, the CDR3 is TGCGCCAGCAGCCAACTACGACAGGGGAGTTACGAGCAGTACTTC.

The gene calls are TRBV18 and TRBJ2-7; D is possibly TRBD2 (6 bases). CDR1 is KGHSH and CDR2 is LQKENI in the germline V gene. Trimming took 2 bases from V and 4 from J, leaving 12 bases between them. The CDR3 sequence is 14 residues long. The chain's CDR3 is CASSPIGGDYEQYF. The CDR3 bases are TGTGCCAGCTCACCAATAGGAGGGGATTACGAGCAGTACTTC.